This T cell receptor (beta chain) was documented in a study of cytomegalovirus exposure and HLA in healthy donors. As for the study in general: As an earlier analysis found, 180 million or so T cells yielded about 120 million unique TCR beta sequences.

Trimming cost V 2 bases and J 8 bases; bases outside gene matches: 6. Germline V gene lookup returns CDR1 MNHEY and CDR2 SMNVEV (reference sequence). The CDR3 runs 16 residues. The PCR was carried out with 60 Vbeta primers and 13 Jbeta primers. Some clones are missing from TCRdb's copy, which holds only in-frame ones; the method was immunoSEQ multiplex PCR. Reported are some 89,000 clones; the ten largest clones contain 3.4%. The receptor was derived from a woman younger than 45 in good health and CMV-seronegative. The V gene is TRBV27, the J gene TRBJ2-1; TRBD2 matches at 13 bases. The sample was PBMCs. CDR3: CASSLGLAGVRDEQFF. The CDR3 DNA reads as TGTGCCAGCAGTTTAGGACTAGCGGGAGTTAGGGATGAGCAGTTCTTC.